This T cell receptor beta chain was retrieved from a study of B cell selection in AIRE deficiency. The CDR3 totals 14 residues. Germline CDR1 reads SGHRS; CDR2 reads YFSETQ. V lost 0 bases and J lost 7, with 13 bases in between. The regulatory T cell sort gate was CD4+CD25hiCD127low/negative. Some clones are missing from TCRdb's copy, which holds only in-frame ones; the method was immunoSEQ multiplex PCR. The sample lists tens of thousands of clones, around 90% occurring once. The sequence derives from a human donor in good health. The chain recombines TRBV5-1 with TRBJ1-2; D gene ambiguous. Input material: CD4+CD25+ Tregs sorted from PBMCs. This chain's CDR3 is CASSLEGLYAGYTF. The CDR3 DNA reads TGCGCCAGCAGCTTGGAAGGTCTTTATGCTGGCTACACCTTC.